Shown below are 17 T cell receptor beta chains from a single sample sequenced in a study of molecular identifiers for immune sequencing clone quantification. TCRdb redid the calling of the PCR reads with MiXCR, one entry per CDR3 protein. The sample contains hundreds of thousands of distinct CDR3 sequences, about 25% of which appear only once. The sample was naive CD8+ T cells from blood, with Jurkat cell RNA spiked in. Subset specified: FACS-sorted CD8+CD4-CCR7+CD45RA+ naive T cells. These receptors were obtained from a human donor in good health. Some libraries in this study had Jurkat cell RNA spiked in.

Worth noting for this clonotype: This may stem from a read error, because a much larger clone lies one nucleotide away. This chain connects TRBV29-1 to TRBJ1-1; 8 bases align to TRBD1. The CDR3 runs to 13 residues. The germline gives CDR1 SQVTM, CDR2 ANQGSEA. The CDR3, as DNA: TGCAGCGTCGACAGGGGTTGGGTTAATGAAACTTTCTTT. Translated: CSVDRGWVNETFF.

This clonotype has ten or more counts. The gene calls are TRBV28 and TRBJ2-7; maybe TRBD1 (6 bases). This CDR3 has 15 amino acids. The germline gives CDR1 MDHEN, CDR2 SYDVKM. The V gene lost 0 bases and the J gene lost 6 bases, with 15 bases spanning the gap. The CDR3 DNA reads TGTGCCAGCAGTTTATGGGGGGCGCGGAGCCCCGAGCAGTACTTC. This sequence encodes CASSLWGARSPEQYF.

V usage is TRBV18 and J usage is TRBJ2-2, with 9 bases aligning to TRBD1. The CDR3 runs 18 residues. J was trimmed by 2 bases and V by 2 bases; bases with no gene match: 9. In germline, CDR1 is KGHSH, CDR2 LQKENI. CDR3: CASSPVPGQGPNTGELFF. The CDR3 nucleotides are TGTGCCAGCTCACCAGTCCCGGGACAGGGACCAAACACCGGGGAGCTGTTTTTT.

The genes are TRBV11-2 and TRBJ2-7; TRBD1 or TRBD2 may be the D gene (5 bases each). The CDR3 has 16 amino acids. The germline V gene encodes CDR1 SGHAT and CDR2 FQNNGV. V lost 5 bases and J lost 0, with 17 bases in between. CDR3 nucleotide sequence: TGTGCCAGCAGCCTCTACGGGACGGTAAGCTCCTACGAGCAGTACTTC. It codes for CASSLYGTVSSYEQYF.

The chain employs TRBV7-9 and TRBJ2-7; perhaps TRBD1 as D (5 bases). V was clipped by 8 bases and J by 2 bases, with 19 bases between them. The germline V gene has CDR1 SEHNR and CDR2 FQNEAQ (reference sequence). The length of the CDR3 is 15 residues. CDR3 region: CASGRALTAPYEQYF. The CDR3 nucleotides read TGTGCCAGCGGGCGAGCGCTGACAGCTCCCTACGAGCAGTACTTC.

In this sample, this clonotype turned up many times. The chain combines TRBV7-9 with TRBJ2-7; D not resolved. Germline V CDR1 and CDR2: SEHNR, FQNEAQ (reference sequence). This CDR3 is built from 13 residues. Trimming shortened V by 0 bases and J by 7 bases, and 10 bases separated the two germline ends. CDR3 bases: TGTGCCAGCAGCTTAGCGTTCACTGGGGAGCAGTACTTC. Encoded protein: CASSLAFTGEQYF. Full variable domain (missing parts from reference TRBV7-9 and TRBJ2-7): DTGVSQNPRHKITKRGQNVTFRCDPISEHNRLYWYRQTLGQGPEFLTYFQNEAQLEKSRLLSDRFSAERPKGSFSTLEIQRTEQGDSAMYLCASSLAFTGEQYFGPGTRLTVT.

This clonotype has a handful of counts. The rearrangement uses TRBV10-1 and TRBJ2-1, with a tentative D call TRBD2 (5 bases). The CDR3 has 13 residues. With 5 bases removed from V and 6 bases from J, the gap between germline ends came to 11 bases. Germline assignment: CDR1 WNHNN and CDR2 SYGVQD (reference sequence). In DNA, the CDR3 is TGCGCCAGCAGTCCCGGGAAGCTCAATGAGCAGTTCTTC. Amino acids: CASSPGKLNEQFF.

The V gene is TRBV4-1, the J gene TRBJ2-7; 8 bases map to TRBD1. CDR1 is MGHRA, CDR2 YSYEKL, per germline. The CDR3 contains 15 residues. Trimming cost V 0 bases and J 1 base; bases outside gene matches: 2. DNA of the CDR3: TGCGCCAGCAGCCAAGACGGACAGGGATCCTACGAGCAGTACTTC. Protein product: CASSQDGQGSYEQYF.

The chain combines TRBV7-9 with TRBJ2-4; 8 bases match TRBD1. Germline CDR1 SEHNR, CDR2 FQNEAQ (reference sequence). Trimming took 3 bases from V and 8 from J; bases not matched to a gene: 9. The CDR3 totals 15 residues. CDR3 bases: TGTGCCAGCAGCTTTCAGGACAGGGTAATCGACATTCAGTACTTC. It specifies CASSFQDRVIDIQYF.

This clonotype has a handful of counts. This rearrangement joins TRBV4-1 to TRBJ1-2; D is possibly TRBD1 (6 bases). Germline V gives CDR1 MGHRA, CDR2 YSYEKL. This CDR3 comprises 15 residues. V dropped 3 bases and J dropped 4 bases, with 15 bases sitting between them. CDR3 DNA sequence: TGCGCCAGCAGCCAGGACAGCCTCTCGTTCTATGGCTACACCTTC. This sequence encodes CASSQDSLSFYGYTF.

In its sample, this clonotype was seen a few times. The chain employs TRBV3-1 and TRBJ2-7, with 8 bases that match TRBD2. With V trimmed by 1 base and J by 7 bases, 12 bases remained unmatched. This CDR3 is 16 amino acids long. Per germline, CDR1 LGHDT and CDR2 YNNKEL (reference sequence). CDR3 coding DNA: TGTGCCAGCAGCCAAGCCCGGGAGGGTACGAGTCGGGAGCAGTACTTC. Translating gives CASSQAREGTSREQYF.

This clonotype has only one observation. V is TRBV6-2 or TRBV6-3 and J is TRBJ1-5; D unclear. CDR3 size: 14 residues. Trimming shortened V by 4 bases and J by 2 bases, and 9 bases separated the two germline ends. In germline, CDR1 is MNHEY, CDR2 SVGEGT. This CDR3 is CASSFEHGNQPQHF. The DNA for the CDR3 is TGTGCCAGCAGTTTTGAACATGGCAATCAGCCCCAGCATTTT.

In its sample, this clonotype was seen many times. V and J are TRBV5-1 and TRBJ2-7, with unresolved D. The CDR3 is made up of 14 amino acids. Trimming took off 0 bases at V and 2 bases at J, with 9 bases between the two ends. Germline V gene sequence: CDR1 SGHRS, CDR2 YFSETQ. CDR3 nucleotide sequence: TGCGCCAGCAGCTTGGTTGCGGCCACCTACGAGCAGTACTTC. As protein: CASSLVAATYEQYF.

The CDR3 sequence is CASRSIGDNEQFF. The CDR3 DNA reads TGTGCCAGCAGGAGCATTGGGGACAATGAGCAGTTCTTC. The chain combines TRBV19 with TRBJ2-1; D is uncertain. The V gene lost 9 bases and the J gene lost 5 bases, with 14 bases spanning the gap. CDR1 and CDR2 (germline): LNHDA, SQIVND (reference sequence). This CDR3 region has 13 residues.

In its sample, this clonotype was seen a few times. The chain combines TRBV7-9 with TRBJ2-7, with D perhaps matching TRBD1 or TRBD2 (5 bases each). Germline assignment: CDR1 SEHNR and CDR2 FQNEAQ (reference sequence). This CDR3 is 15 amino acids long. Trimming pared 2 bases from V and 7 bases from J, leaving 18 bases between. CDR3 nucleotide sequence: TGTGCCAGCAGCTTAAGTACAGGACTCCGGAGGGAGCAGTACTTC. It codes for CASSLSTGLRREQYF.

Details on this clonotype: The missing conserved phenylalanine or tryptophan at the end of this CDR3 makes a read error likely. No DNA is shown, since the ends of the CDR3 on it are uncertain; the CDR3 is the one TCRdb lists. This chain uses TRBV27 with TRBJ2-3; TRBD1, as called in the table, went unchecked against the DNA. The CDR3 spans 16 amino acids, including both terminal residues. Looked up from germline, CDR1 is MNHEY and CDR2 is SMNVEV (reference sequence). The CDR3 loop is CATHTRQGIAIDTQYI.

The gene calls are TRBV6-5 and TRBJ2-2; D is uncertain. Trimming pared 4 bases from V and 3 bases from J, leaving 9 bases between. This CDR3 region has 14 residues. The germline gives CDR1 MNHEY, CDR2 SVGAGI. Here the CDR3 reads CASSSLSDTGELFF. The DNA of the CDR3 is TGTGCCAGCAGTTCCTTGTCAGACACCGGGGAGCTGTTTTTT.